One and the same sample provided the 14 T cell receptor beta chains below, sequenced in a study of blood T cells in healthy people across ages. The second PCR ran roughly 6 to 12 cycles with a sample-barcoded 5' primer and J-beta primers. TCRdb reprocessed the 5' RACE reads with MiXCR, giving one entry per CDR3 protein. Counted here are roughly 1,700,000 distinct CDR3 sequences, 28% occurring once; the ten biggest clones make up roughly 8.2%. The sequenced material came from blood. Receptors were obtained from a woman under 40 in good health.

This clonotype has only one observation. The junction departs from germline at one end; a sequencing error may be responsible. The chain carries TRBV7-2 and TRBJ1-5, with unresolved D. The germline CDR1 and CDR2 sequences are SGHTA and FQGNSA. The CDR3 length is 12 residues. The DNA for the CDR3 is TGTGCCAGTAGCTATCCCCCGGAGCCCCAGCATTTT. Its protein is CASSYPPEPQHF.

This clonotype was seen repeatedly, ten times or more. The chain uses TRBV4-3 and TRBJ2-5; TRBD2 agrees at 7 bases. CDR3 length: 16 residues. V trimming: 0 bases; J trimming: 5 bases; junction bases outside the gene matches: 9. Per the germline V gene, CDR1 is LGHNA and CDR2 is YSLEER. DNA of the CDR3: TGCGCCAGCAGCCAAGAGGGGCGGGGGAGGCTCGAGACCCAGTACTTC. Translation: CASSQEGRGRLETQYF.

V is TRBV7-2 and J is TRBJ2-3; a possible D gene is TRBD2 (6 bases). CDR3 length equals 14 residues. The V end lost 5 bases, the J end lost 2 bases, and 11 bases lay between the germline ends. CDR1 and CDR2 (germline): SGHTA, FQGNSA. CDR3: CASSRREYTDTQYF. The DNA for the CDR3 is TGTGCCAGCAGCCGCCGGGAGTACACAGATACGCAGTATTTT.

This clonotype was recorded a few times. V and J are TRBV28 and TRBJ2-5; unclear D gene. V was clipped by 4 bases and J by 4 bases, with 13 bases between them. In germline, CDR1 is MDHEN, CDR2 SYDVKM. The CDR3 sequence is 14 residues long. The CDR3: CASSSPRVGETQYF. The CDR3 DNA follows: TGTGCCAGCAGTTCCCCCCGGGTCGGAGAGACCCAGTACTTC.

This clonotype came up a few times. Germline is not matched at one junction end, which may reflect a read error. The chain employs TRBV11-2 and TRBJ2-1, with TRBD2 identical over 7 bases. The CDR3 sequence is 16 residues long. In germline, CDR1 is SGHAT, CDR2 FQNNGV. This chain's CDR3 is CAGSLEGREGYNEQFF. The CDR3 nucleotides read TGTGCCGGCAGCTTAGAGGGCAGGGAGGGCTACAATGAGCAGTTCTTC.

V and J are TRBV5-1 and TRBJ2-7; 8 nucleotides agree with TRBD1. The CDR3 covers 15 residues. With 4 bases clipped from V and 5 bases from J, the junction kept 11 bases outside the gene matches. Germline values: CDR1 SGHRS, CDR2 YFSETQ. CDR3 in amino acids: CASSPKTTGEDEQYF. CDR3 DNA sequence: TGCGCCAGCAGCCCAAAAACGACAGGGGAAGACGAGCAGTACTTC.

This clonotype was found a few times. V usage is TRBV9 and J usage is TRBJ2-1; 14 nucleotides align to TRBD2. V trimming: 3 bases; J trimming: 7 bases; junction bases outside the gene matches: 6. The length of the CDR3 is 16 residues. Germline V gene data show CDR1 as SGDLS and CDR2 as YYNGEE. The CDR3 nucleotides are TGTGCCAGCAGCGCTCAAGGGACTAGCGGGGGAAATGAGCAGTTCTTC. It translates to CASSAQGTSGGNEQFF.

Comments on this clonotype: The junction shows a germline mismatch at one end, possibly a read error. CDR3 loop: CAGSYPTGIGETQYF. In DNA, the CDR3 is TGTGCCGGCAGTTACCCGACGGGGATCGGGGAGACCCAGTACTTC. The rearrangement joins TRBV6-5 to TRBJ2-5; D possibly corresponds to TRBD2 (5 bases). The CDR3 is 15 residues long. Per the germline V gene, CDR1 is MNHEY and CDR2 is SVGAGI.

The genes are TRBV29-1 and TRBJ2-5; possibly TRBD1 for D (5 bases). V lost 4 bases and J lost 2, with 14 bases in between. CDR3 length: 14 residues. Germline CDR1 SQVTM, CDR2 ANQGSEA. The CDR3 here is CSVVGAASQETQYF. In DNA form, the CDR3 reads TGCAGCGTTGTAGGGGCGGCCTCACAAGAGACCCAGTACTTC.

This clonotype occurred a few times. The chain employs TRBV28 and TRBJ2-5; 8 bases fit TRBD1. CDR3 length equals 14 residues. In germline, CDR1 is MDHEN, CDR2 SYDVKM. After removal of 4 bases from V and 5 bases from J, the junction contained 6 bases not matched to a gene. The CDR3 nucleotides read TGTGCCAGCAGTTCCCCGACAGGGGTGGAGACCCAGTACTTC. This encodes CASSSPTGVETQYF.

The chain carries TRBV3-1 and TRBJ1-1; D may be TRBD1 (6 bases). V lost 1 base, J lost 8 bases, and 11 bases lay in between. This CDR3 spans 13 amino acids. Per the germline V gene, CDR1 is LGHDT and CDR2 is YNNKEL (reference sequence). The DNA of the CDR3 is TGTGCCAGCAGCCAAGCACAGGGCAGGGAAGCTTTCTTT. It translates to CASSQAQGREAFF.

This clonotype appeared a few times. The rearrangement joins TRBV2 to TRBJ1-6, with a weak D call TRBD1 (6 bases). The CDR3 extends over 14 amino acids. Trimming pared 2 bases from V and 9 bases from J, leaving 11 bases between. The germline gives CDR1 SNHLY, CDR2 FYNNEI. CDR3 residues: CASSERQGPSPLHF. The CDR3 nucleotides are TGTGCCAGCAGTGAAAGGCAGGGGCCTTCACCCCTCCACTTT.

The chain has TRBV20-1 and TRBJ2-7; D remains ambiguous. Judging by the DNA end, TRBJ2-5 fits better; the J call may be wrong. The CDR3 is made up of 13 amino acids. The germline V gene has CDR1 DFQATT and CDR2 SNEGSKA (reference sequence). CDR3 sequence (DNA): TGCAGTGCTAGAGATAACTATAAAGAGACCCAGTACTTC. Its protein is CSARDNYKETQYF.

This clonotype was seen many times. This chain joins TRBV5-8 and TRBJ2-7; tentative D call: TRBD1 (5 bases). Trimming cost V 4 bases and J 7 bases, with 18 bases left between them. The CDR3 length is 14 residues. CDR1 is SGHTS, CDR2 YDEGEE, per germline. The CDR3 spells CASSASIGQEEQYF. The CDR3 DNA follows: TGTGCCAGCAGCGCTTCAATCGGACAAGAAGAGCAGTACTTC.